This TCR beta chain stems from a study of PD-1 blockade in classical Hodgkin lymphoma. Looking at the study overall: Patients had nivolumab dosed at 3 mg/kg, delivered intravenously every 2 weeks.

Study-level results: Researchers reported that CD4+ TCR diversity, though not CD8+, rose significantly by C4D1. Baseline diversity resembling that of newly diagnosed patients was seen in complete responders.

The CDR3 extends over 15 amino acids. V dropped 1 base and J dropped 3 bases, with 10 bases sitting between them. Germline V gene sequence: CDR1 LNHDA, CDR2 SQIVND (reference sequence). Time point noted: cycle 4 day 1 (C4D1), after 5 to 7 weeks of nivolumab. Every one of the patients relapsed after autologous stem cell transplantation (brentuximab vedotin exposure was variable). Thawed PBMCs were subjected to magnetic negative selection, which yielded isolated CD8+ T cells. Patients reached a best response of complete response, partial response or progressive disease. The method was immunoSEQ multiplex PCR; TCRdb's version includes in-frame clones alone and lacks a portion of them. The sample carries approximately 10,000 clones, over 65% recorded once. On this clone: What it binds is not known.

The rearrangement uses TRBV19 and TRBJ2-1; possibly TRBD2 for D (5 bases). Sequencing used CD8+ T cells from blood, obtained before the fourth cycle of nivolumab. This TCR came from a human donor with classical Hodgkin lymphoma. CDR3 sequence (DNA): TGTGCCAGTAGTATAGGGGTAGGGAGCTACAATGAGCAGTTCTTC. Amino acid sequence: CASSIGVGSYNEQFF.